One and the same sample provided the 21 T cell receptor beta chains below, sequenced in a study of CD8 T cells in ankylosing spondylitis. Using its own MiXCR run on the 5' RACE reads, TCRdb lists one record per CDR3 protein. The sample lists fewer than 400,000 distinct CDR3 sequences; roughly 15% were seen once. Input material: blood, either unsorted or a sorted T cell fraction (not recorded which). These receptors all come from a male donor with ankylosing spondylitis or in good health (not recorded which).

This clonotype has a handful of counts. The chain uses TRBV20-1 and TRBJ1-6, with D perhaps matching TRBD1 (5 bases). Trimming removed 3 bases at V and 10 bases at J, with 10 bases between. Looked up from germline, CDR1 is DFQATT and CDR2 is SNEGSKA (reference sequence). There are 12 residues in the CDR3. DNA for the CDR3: TGCAGTGCTAGCCAGGGAGGATCACCCCTCCACTTT. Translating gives CSASQGGSPLHF.

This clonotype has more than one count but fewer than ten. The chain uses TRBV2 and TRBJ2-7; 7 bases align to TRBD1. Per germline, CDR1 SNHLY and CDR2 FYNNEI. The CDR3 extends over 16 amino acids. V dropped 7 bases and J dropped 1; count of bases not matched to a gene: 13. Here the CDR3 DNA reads TGTGCCAGCACAACCCACCCGGGACAGCTATCCTACGAGCAGTACTTC. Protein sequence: CASTTHPGQLSYEQYF.

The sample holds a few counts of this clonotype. This CDR3 is CASSLEGGTYYGYTF. In DNA form, the CDR3 reads TGCGCCAGCAGCTTGGAAGGGGGAACCTACTATGGCTACACCTTC. The J gene is TRBJ1-2, the V gene TRBV5-1; D may be TRBD1 (6 bases). V dropped 0 bases and J dropped 3 bases, with 12 bases sitting between them. This CDR3 region has 15 residues. The germline CDR1 and CDR2 sequences are SGHRS and YFSETQ. The complete variable domain, with remaining parts taken from reference TRBV5-1 and TRBJ1-2, reads KAGVTQTPRYLIKTRGQQVTLSCSPISGHRSVSWYQQTPGQGLQFLFEYFSETQRNKGNFPGRFSGRQFSNSRSEMNVSTLELGDSALYLCASSLEGGTYYGYTFGSGTRLTVV.

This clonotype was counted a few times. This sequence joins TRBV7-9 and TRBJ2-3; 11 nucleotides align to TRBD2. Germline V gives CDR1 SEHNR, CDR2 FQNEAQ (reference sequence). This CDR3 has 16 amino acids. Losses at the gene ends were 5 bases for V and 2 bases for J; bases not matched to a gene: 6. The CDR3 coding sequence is TGTGCCAGCAGCCGCCCGGGACTAGCGGTCACAGATACGCAGTATTTT. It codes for CASSRPGLAVTDTQYF. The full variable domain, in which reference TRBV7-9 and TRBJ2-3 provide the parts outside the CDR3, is DTGVSQNPRHKITKRGQNVTFRCDPISEHNRLYWYRQTLGQGPEFLTYFQNEAQLEKSRLLSDRFSAERPKGSFSTLEIQRTEQGDSAMYLCASSRPGLAVTDTQYFGPGTRLTVL.

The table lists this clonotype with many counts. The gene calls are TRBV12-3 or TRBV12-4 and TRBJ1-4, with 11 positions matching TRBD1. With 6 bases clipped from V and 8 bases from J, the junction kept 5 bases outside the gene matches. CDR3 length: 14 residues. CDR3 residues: CASRSGTGGEKLFF. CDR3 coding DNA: TGTGCCAGCAGGTCCGGGACAGGGGGAGAAAAACTGTTTTTT.

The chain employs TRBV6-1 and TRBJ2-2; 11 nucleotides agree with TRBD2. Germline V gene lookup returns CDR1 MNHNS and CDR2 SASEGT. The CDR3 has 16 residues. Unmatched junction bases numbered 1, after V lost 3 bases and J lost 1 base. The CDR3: CASSDLAGGNTGELFF. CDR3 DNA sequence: TGTGCCAGCAGTGACCTAGCGGGAGGGAACACCGGGGAGCTGTTTTTT.

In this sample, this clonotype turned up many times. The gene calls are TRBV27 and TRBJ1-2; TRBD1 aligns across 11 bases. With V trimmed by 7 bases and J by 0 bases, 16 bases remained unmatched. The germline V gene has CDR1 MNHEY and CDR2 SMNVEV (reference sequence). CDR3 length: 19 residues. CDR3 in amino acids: CASKTGTGGGAISNYGYTF. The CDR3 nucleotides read TGTGCCAGCAAAACCGGGACAGGGGGGGGGGCTATATCTAACTATGGCTACACCTTC.

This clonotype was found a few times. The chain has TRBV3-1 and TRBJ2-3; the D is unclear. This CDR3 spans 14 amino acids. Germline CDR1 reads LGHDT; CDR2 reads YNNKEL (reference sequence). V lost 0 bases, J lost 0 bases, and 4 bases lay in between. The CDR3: CASSQDYSTDTQYF. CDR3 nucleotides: TGTGCCAGCAGCCAAGACTACAGCACAGATACGCAGTATTTT.

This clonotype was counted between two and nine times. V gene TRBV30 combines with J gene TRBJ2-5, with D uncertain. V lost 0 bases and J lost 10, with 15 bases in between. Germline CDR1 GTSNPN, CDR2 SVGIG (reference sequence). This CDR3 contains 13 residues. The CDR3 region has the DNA TGTGCCTGGAGTGTAGGGCCCCGGTCGGTCCAGTACTTC. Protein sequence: CAWSVGPRSVQYF. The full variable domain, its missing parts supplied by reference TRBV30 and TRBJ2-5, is SQTIHQWPATLVQPVGSPLSLECTVEGTSNPNLYWYRQAAGRGLQLLFYSVGIGQISSEVPQNLSASRPQDRQFILSSKKLLLSDSGFYLCAWSVGPRSVQYFGPGTRLLVL.

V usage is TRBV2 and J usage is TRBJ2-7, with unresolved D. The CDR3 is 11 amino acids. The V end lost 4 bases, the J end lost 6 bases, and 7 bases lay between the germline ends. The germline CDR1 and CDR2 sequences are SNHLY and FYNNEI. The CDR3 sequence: CASSVPGEQYF. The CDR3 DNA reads TGTGCCAGCAGTGTTCCGGGCGAGCAGTACTTC.

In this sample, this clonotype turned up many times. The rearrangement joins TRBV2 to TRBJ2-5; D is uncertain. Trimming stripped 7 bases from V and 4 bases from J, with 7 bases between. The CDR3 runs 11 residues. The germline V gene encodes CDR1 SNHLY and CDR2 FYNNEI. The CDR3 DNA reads TGTGCCAGCACGGTGGGAGAGACCCAGTACTTC. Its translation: CASTVGETQYF.

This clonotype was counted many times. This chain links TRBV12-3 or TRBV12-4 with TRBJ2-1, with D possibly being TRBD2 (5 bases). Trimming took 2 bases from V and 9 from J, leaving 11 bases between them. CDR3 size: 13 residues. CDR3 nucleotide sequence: TGTGCCAGCAGTTTATTGCTCGGAGGTGAGCAGTTCTTC. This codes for CASSLLLGGEQFF.

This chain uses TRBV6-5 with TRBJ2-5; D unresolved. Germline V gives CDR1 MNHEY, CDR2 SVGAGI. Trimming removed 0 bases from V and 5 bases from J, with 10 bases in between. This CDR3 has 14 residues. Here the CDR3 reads CASSYSTGWETQYF. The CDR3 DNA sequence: TGTGCCAGCAGTTACTCAACGGGTTGGGAGACCCAGTACTTC.

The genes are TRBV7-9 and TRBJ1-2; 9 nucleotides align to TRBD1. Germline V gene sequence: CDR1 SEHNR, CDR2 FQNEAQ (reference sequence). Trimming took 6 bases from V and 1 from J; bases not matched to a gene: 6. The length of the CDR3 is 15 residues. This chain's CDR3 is CASSFTGGFNYGYTF. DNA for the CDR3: TGTGCCAGCAGTTTTACAGGGGGCTTTAACTATGGCTACACCTTC.

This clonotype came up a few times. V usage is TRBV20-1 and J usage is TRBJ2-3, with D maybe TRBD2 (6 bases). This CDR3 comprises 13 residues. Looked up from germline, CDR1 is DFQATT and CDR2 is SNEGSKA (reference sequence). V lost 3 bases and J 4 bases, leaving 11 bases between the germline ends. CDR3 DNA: TGCAGTGCTAGCGGGAGAGCATCAGATACGCAGTATTTT. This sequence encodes CSASGRASDTQYF.

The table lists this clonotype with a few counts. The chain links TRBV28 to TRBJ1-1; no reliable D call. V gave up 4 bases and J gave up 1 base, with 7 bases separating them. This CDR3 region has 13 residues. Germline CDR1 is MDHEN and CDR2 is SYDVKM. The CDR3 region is CASSYSANTEAFF. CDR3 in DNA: TGTGCCAGCAGTTACAGTGCGAACACTGAAGCTTTCTTT.

CDR3 nucleotides: TGCAGTGCTCTGGAGGGGCCTATAAGCTCCTACGAGCAGTACTTC. This gives the protein CSALEGPISSYEQYF. V usage is TRBV20-1 and J usage is TRBJ2-7; D is possibly TRBD2 (6 bases). V was trimmed by 5 bases and J by 0 bases, leaving 17 bases between them. CDR1 and CDR2 from the germline V gene are DFQATT and SNEGSKA (reference sequence). The length of the CDR3 is 15 residues.

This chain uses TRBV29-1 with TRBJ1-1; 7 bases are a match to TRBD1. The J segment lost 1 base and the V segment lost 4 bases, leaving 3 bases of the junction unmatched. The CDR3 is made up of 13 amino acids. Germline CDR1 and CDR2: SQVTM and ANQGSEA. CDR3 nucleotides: TGCAGCGTTGCGGGACAGAAGAACACTGAAGCTTTCTTT. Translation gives CSVAGQKNTEAFF.

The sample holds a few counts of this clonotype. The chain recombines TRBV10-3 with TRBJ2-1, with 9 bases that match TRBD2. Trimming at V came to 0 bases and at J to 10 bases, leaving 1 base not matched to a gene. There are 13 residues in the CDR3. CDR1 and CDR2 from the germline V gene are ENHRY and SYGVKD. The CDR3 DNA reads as TGTGCCATCAGTGAGTCGACTAGCGGAGAGCAGTTCTTC. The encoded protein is CAISESTSGEQFF.

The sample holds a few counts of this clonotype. The CDR3 nucleotides read TGTGCCAGCAGCTTAAGCAGGGATCCTGGAAACACCATATATTTT. It specifies CASSLSRDPGNTIYF. V and J are TRBV7-9 and TRBJ1-3; D possibly corresponds to TRBD1 (5 bases). V was clipped by 2 bases and J by 2 bases, with 10 bases between them. The CDR3 runs 15 residues. CDR1 is SEHNR, CDR2 FQNEAQ, per germline (reference sequence).

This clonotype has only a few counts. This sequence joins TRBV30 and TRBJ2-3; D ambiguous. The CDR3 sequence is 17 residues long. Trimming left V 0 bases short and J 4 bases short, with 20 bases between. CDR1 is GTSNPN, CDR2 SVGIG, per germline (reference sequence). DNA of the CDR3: TGTGCCTGGAGTGTACCGAAGACGCTGGGTTTTCCAGATACGCAGTATTTT. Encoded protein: CAWSVPKTLGFPDTQYF.